This T cell receptor (beta chain) was captured by sequencing in a study of T cell responses to AZD1222 COVID-19 vaccine (dated by TCRdb to the early 2020s). Broadly, across the study: AZD1222 recipients whose second dose came at about 4 weeks and those whose second dose came at about 12 weeks were combined into one group, since spike-specific TCR depth and breadth did not differ between the two schedules. TCR sequencing covered some 250 trial participants: about 210 given two doses of AZD1222 and 26 given two doses of MenACWY control vaccine. Enrollment into the trials was organized by age into subgroups of 18-55, 56-69 and 70-plus years, and those subgroups contained approximately 150, 30 and 60 TCR-sequenced participants, respectively. What the work shows at the level of the full study, not this receptor alone: The whole spike protein was spanned by vaccine-associated CD4 TCRs, and dominant responses were seen in regions 160-218 and 743-854. Spike-specific TCR breadth and depth rose significantly after two AZD1222 doses compared with day 0 and with MenACWY recipients. No day 14 peak-response samples were available, so repertoires were characterized only after the peak T cell response. Conclusions about previously exposed vaccinees were limited because only a handful of AZD1222 recipients were SARS-CoV-2 seropositive at baseline. Participants were mostly white British and included more females than males, and it was suggested by the authors that clonal diversity may have been underestimated. Reportedly, close to half of the unique spike-specific TCRs recognized epitopes lying outside the regions that are mutated in the B.1.351 and B.1.1.7 variants. In the small 56-69-year group, the increase in depth fell short of significance, most likely because of low power.

The CDR3 regions of human TCRbeta chains were analyzed by immunosequencing. On the study's bioinformatics: Repertoire TCRs were checked for matches against a reference library of SARS-CoV-2-specific TCRs that had been generated using the MIRA antigen-specificity platform. Breadth meant the fraction of unique TCRs that were SARS-CoV-2-associated, whereas depth meant the fraction of total T cells that were SARS-CoV-2-associated. Using the MIRA data, every spike-specific TCR was mapped to the spike region that the TCR reacted to and assigned to either a CD4 or a CD8 class. Log10-transformed breadth and depth values were compared by one-way ANOVA with Sidak's multiple comparisons tests. The table was pulled from immuneACCESS by TCRdb, which kept in-frame rearrangements only. Such tables lose some clones; where checked, under half of the loss comes from unresolved V genes, and the rest has no known cause. V and J calls and clone size are those listed in that table; D and trimming were worked out from the DNA. Within this sample are 130,000 or so clones, with about 86% of them counted one time only. The ten biggest clones cover 12% of the sample.

The junction carries 11 bases between V and J, which are trimmed by 3 bases and 3 bases respectively. There are 14 amino acids in the CDR3, from cysteine to phenylalanine inclusive. Only the CDR3 DNA stays, 42 bases, in frame from base 1. From a lookup of the germline V gene (reference sequence), CDR1 and CDR2 are SEHNR and FQNEAQ. In the case of this clone: The antigen it recognizes is unknown. Base qualities are not recorded, but no much larger clone differs from it by a single base.

Sample time point, as interpreted from the label and publication: baseline before first vaccination. Vaccinee samples came from UK trials COV001 and COV002, including a single-blind randomized controlled phase 2/3 trial of AZD1222 (ChAdOx1 nCoV-19) in healthy adults. Trial participant PBMC samples were collected at day 0 and day 28 after the second dose for TCRbeta chain sequencing. The chain couples TRBV7-9 to TRBJ1-1; possibly the D gene is TRBD1, per 5 matching bases. The sequence came from an adult in good health. The sequences come from peripheral blood, collected on day 0 of AZD1222 vaccination. The nucleotide sequence reads TGTGCCAGCAGCTTTACAGGTTTAGACACTGAAGCTTTCTTT. Translated, it gives CASSFTGLDTEAFF.